These 6 T cell receptor beta chains originate from one sample sequenced in a study of blood T cell repertoires in COVID-19. Method: immunoSEQ multiplex PCR; TCRdb's copy keeps in-frame clones and lacks some. The sample records a few hundred thousand clones, over 75% being singletons. Sequencing input: peripheral blood. The receptors shown here come from a woman in her sixties with acute or convalescent COVID-19.

V usage is TRBV11-3 and J usage is TRBJ2-2, with a weak D call TRBD1 (6 bases). CDR1 SGHNT and CDR2 YENEEA come from the germline V gene. V lost 5 bases and J lost 5, with 18 bases in between. This CDR3 is 16 amino acids long. CDR3 sequence reads: CASSPGDALRTGELFF. CDR3 bases: TGTGCCAGCAGCCCAGGGGACGCCCTGCGGACCGGGGAGCTGTTTTTT. Based on the CDR3 plus reference TRBV11-3 and TRBJ2-2, the full variable domain is EAGVVQSPRYKIIEKKQPVAFWCNPISGHNTLYWYLQNLGQGPELLIRYENEEAVDDSQLPKDRFSAERLKGVDSTLKIQPAELGDSAVYLCASSPGDALRTGELFFGEGSRLTVL.

The chain uses TRBV5-4 and TRBJ1-1, with D possibly being TRBD1 (5 bases). The CDR3 consists of 12 residues. V lost 4 bases and J 7 bases, leaving 11 bases between the germline ends. Germline loops: CDR1 SGHNT, CDR2 YYREEE (reference sequence). The CDR3 DNA reads TGTGCCAGCAGCACCCGGGACTTTGAAGCTTTCTTT. Its protein product is CASSTRDFEAFF.

Here the CDR3 DNA reads TGTGCCACCAAACCCCCCGGGGGTGGAGAGACCCAGTACTTC. Protein product: CATKPPGGGETQYF. The rearrangement uses TRBV7-3 and TRBJ2-5; TRBD2 might be the D (6 bases). This CDR3 has 14 amino acids. V was trimmed by 10 bases and J by 4 bases, leaving 19 bases between them. CDR1 and CDR2 from the germline V gene are SGHTA and FQGTGA.

The chain recombines TRBV19 with TRBJ2-3; 9 bases line up with TRBD2. The CDR3 is 15 residues long. Germline V CDR1 and CDR2: LNHDA, SQIVND (reference sequence). V trimming: 10 bases; J trimming: 5 bases; junction bases outside the gene matches: 13. The CDR3 loop reads CATSAGRRGGDTQYF. The DNA of the CDR3 is TGTGCCACTTCGGCTGGTCGGCGGGGGGGAGATACGCAGTATTTT.

V gene TRBV18 combines with J gene TRBJ2-2; 7 nucleotides agree with TRBD2. The J segment lost 2 bases and the V segment lost 1 base, leaving 10 bases of the junction unmatched. CDR3 size: 18 residues. CDR1 is KGHSH and CDR2 is LQKENI in the germline V gene. The CDR3 region is CASSPLKVASGNTGELFF. The DNA for the CDR3 is TGTGCCAGCTCACCACTTAAGGTGGCTAGCGGAAACACCGGGGAGCTGTTTTTT.

The gene calls are TRBV28 and TRBJ2-2; weak D call: TRBD2 (6 bases). Looked up from germline, CDR1 is MDHEN and CDR2 is SYDVKM. Trimming removed 3 bases from V and 1 base from J, with 9 bases in between. This CDR3 is 15 amino acids long. The chain's CDR3 is CASSLGGMNTGELFF. The CDR3 bases are TGTGCCAGCAGTTTGGGGGGAATGAACACCGGGGAGCTGTTTTTT.